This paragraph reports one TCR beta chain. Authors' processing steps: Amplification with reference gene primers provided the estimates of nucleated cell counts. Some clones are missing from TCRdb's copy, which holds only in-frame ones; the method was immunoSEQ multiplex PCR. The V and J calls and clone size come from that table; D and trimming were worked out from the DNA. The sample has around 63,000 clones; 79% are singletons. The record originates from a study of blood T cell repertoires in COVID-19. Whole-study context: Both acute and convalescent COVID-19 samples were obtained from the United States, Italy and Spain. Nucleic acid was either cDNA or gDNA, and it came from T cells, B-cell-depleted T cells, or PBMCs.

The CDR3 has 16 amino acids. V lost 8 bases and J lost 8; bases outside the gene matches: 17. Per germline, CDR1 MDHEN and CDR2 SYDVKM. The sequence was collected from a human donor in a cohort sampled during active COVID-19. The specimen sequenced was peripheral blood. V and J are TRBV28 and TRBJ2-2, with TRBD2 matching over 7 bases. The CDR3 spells CASGETGAGVIGELFF. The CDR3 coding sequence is TGTGCCAGCGGGGAAACAGGCGCGGGAGTTATAGGGGAGCTGTTTTTT.